This passage covers 17 T cell receptor beta chains from one sample sequenced in a study of OX40 agonist ivuxolimab in advanced cancers. TCRdb's table, derived via immunoSEQ multiplex PCR, lists solely in-frame clones and lacks some. The table lists around 65,000 clones, roughly nine tenths of them singletons. The sequenced sample was CD4+ or CD8+ T cells sorted from blood, obtained in a trial of the OX40 agonist ivuxolimab. These receptors came from an adult with an advanced solid tumor such as melanoma, head and neck, liver or kidney cancer.

This clone was observed a few times. V gene TRBV29-1 combines with J gene TRBJ1-6, with TRBD1 matching 8 bases. This CDR3 region has 14 residues. The V gene end was trimmed by 8 bases and the J gene end by 5 bases; junction bases not matched to a gene: 8. CDR1 is SQVTM and CDR2 is ANQGSEA in the germline V gene. The CDR3, as DNA: TGCAGCCCAACCCCGGGACAGGATAATTCACCCCTCCACTTT. Its protein product is CSPTPGQDNSPLHF.

This clone appeared a single time. This chain joins TRBV5-8 and TRBJ2-7; unclear D gene. V lost 6 bases and J 0 bases, leaving 13 bases between the germline ends. The germline V gene encodes CDR1 SGHTS and CDR2 YDEGEE. This CDR3 has 14 amino acids. The DNA for the CDR3 is TGTGCCAGCACCCTTTTCCGGAGCTCCTACGAGCAGTACTTC. It specifies CASTLFRSSYEQYF.

The J gene is TRBJ2-1, the V gene TRBV7-3; 9 nucleotides align to TRBD1. J gave up 4 bases and V 0 bases, and 1 base lay outside the gene matches. Germline V lookup: CDR1 SGHTA, CDR2 FQGTGA. This CDR3 region has 15 residues. CDR3 amino acids: CASSLTTGGYNEQFF. The CDR3 nucleotides are TGTGCCAGCAGCTTAACGACAGGGGGGTACAATGAGCAGTTCTTC.

This chain connects TRBV9 to TRBJ2-2, with 9 bases identical to TRBD1. Germline CDR1 and CDR2: SGDLS and YYNGEE. J was trimmed by 5 bases and V by 3 bases; bases with no gene match: 8. The CDR3 has 16 residues. CDR3: CASSAYRGLRTGELFF. CDR3 sequence (DNA): TGTGCCAGCAGCGCTTACAGGGGGCTGAGGACCGGGGAGCTGTTTTTT. The entire variable domain, with the rest obtained from reference TRBV9 and TRBJ2-2, is as follows: DSGVTQTPKHLITATGQRVTLRCSPRSGDLSVYWYQQSLDQGLQFLIQYYNGEERAKGNILERFSAQQFPDLHSELNLSSLELGDSALYFCASSAYRGLRTGELFFGEGSRLTVL.

CDR3 DNA: TGTGCCAGCAGCTCCCTAGAGGCTCATGAGCAGTTCTTC. Encoded protein: CASSSLEAHEQFF. The chain is built from TRBV5-4 and TRBJ2-1; D is unresolved. Germline values: CDR1 SGHNT, CDR2 YYREEE (reference sequence). CDR3 size: 13 residues. The V gene lost 3 bases and the J gene lost 8 bases, with 12 bases spanning the gap.

The chain recombines TRBV6-1 with TRBJ1-1; D perhaps matches TRBD1 (5 bases). The CDR3 covers 14 residues. CDR1 and CDR2 (germline): MNHNS, SASEGT. Trimming pared 6 bases from V and 4 bases from J, leaving 15 bases between. In nucleotides, the CDR3 is TGTGCCAGCAGCGGGGGACGCATGACCACTGAAGCTTTCTTT. Translation gives CASSGGRMTTEAFF.

The chain joins TRBV19 to TRBJ1-1; D is undetermined. This CDR3 is built from 13 residues. The V and J ends lost 2 bases and 0 bases respectively, with 4 bases between them. Germline lookup yields CDR1 LNHDA and CDR2 SQIVND (reference sequence). The CDR3: CASSIRVNTEAFF. CDR3 nucleotides: TGTGCCAGTAGTATAAGGGTGAACACTGAAGCTTTCTTT.

The J gene is TRBJ2-5, the V gene TRBV6-5; 11 bases align to TRBD1. Trimming took 6 bases from V and 6 from J; bases not matched to a gene: 6. Germline V lookup: CDR1 MNHEY, CDR2 SVGAGI. This CDR3 is 14 amino acids long. This CDR3 reads CASRRDRGRQTQYF. Here the CDR3 DNA reads TGTGCCAGCAGAAGGGACAGGGGGAGGCAGACCCAGTACTTC.

The chain joins TRBV19 to TRBJ2-7, with TRBD2 matching 7 bases. The CDR3 has 12 residues. After removal of 9 bases from V and 4 bases from J, the junction contained 6 bases not matched to a gene. CDR1 is LNHDA, CDR2 SQIVND, per germline (reference sequence). CDR3: CASSPGLYEQYF. The CDR3 DNA reads as TGTGCCAGCTCCCCGGGACTATACGAGCAGTACTTC.

The table lists this clone with a count of one. CDR3 DNA: TGTGCCAGTAGTACCCGACTAGGAGGAGCAGATACGCAGTATTTT. Translating gives CASSTRLGGADTQYF. The chain links TRBV19 to TRBJ2-3; D may be TRBD2 (6 bases). V was clipped by 4 bases and J by 4 bases, with 15 bases between them. The V gene's germline CDR1 is LNHDA and CDR2 SQIVND (reference sequence). CDR3 size: 15 residues.

The gene calls are TRBV7-2 and TRBJ2-3; 8 nucleotides line up with TRBD2. The germline gives CDR1 SGHTA, CDR2 FQGNSA. Germline trimming cut 3 bases from V and 6 bases from J; bases unmatched to any gene: 8. The CDR3 has 15 amino acids. For the CDR3, the DNA is TGTGCCAGCAGCTTTCGGCGGGGGGAGGGGGATACGCAGTATTTT. This translates into CASSFRRGEGDTQYF.

This chain joins TRBV19 and TRBJ2-2; a possible D gene is TRBD1 (6 bases). Trimming took 4 bases from V and 4 from J, leaving 10 bases between them. Germline V gene data show CDR1 as LNHDA and CDR2 as SQIVND (reference sequence). This CDR3 region has 14 residues. This CDR3 is CASSNRGGTGELFF. CDR3 sequence (DNA): TGTGCCAGTAGTAACCGAGGGGGCACCGGGGAGCTGTTTTTT.

CDR3 nucleotides: TGTGCCAGCACCCGGGACAGGAAAAACTATGGCTACACCTTC. Its translation is CASTRDRKNYGYTF. This chain links TRBV5-6 with TRBJ1-2, with 8 bases aligning to TRBD1. This CDR3 has 14 amino acids. The ends lost 6 bases at V and 2 bases at J; junction bases unmatched: 6. CDR1 is SGHDT, CDR2 YYEEEE, per germline.

CDR3 nucleotides: TGTGCCAGCAGCTTCCCCGGGACTAGCGGTTCAGGGGCCAACGTCCTGACTTTC. Amino acids: CASSFPGTSGSGANVLTF. The chain joins TRBV5-4 to TRBJ2-6; 11 positions match TRBD2. Germline V gene sequence: CDR1 SGHNT, CDR2 YYREEE (reference sequence). Trimming took 2 bases from V and 4 from J; bases not matched to a gene: 8. CDR3 length: 18 residues.

This chain uses TRBV18 with TRBJ2-2; D not resolved. Germline-derived CDR1 and CDR2 are KGHSH and LQKENI. Trimming took off 2 bases at V and 1 base at J, with 5 bases between the two ends. The CDR3 runs 14 residues. In nucleotides, the CDR3 is TGTGCCAGCTCACCATTACAGAACACCGGGGAGCTGTTTTTT. Its protein product is CASSPLQNTGELFF.

V usage is TRBV9 and J usage is TRBJ2-2; 10 bases align to TRBD2. Trimming took 4 bases from V and 1 from J; bases not matched to a gene: 4. CDR1 and CDR2 (germline): SGDLS, YYNGEE. The CDR3 totals 16 residues. CDR3 nucleotide sequence: TGTGCCAGCAGCCCCAGCGGGGGGGTGAACACCGGGGAGCTGTTTTTT. Protein sequence: CASSPSGGVNTGELFF.

This clone was seen more than once but under ten times. This chain links TRBV7-9 with TRBJ2-2; D is possibly TRBD1 (6 bases). The germline CDR1 and CDR2 sequences are SEHNR and FQNEAQ (reference sequence). The length of the CDR3 is 14 residues. Trimming removed 11 bases from V and 4 bases from J, with 17 bases in between. The DNA of the CDR3 is TGTGCCGCACTGAAACAGGGAACCACCGGGGAGCTGTTTTTT. Its protein is CAALKQGTTGELFF.